This record looks at one T cell receptor beta chain sequence and its context. CDR3 length: 15 residues. The germline V gene has CDR1 SGHNT and CDR2 YENEEA. V lost 4 bases to trimming and J lost 4 bases, with 13 bases between them. The sample originates from a study of shared clonotypes between healthy human individuals. Researchers ran the assay at a deep level. Sequencing was performed with immunoSEQ multiplex PCR; in TCRdb, only in-frame clones are kept and a portion is missing. The sample records under 1,900,000 clones, approximately 98.5% being singletons. The sequenced material came from naive CD4+ T cells sorted from blood. Documented subset: CD45RA+ positively selected. The V call is TRBV11-3, the J call TRBJ2-2; D gene ambiguous. The receptor was isolated from a man aged 25 to 40 in good health. This chain's CDR3 is CASSSAPLVTGELFF. CDR3 nucleotides: TGTGCCAGCAGCTCTGCGCCACTGGTCACCGGGGAGCTGTTTTTT.